This T cell receptor beta chain was found in a study of shared clonotypes between healthy human individuals. Sequenced by immunoSEQ multiplex PCR; TCRdb stores in-frame clones only, minus some. This sample yields roughly 2.5 million clones, of which around nine tenths are seen a single time; 0.13% to 0.15% belongs to the top ten. V lost 6 bases to trimming and J lost 2 bases, with 17 bases between them. The CDR3 loop spans 16 amino acids. Per the germline V gene, CDR1 is SNHLY and CDR2 is FYNNEI. This clone appeared a single time. V usage is TRBV2 and J usage is TRBJ1-5, with TRBD1 as a possible D gene (6 bases). The TCR was taken from a man aged 18 to 29 in good health. The specimen sequenced was naive CD4+ T cells sorted from blood. Specified subset: CD45RA+ positively selected. CDR3 residues: CASSTSGAAGNQPQHF. The CDR3 coding sequence is TGTGCCAGCAGCACTTCAGGGGCAGCGGGCAATCAGCCCCAGCATTTT.